Below are 10 T cell receptor beta chains sequenced from a single sample in a study of tumor and adjacent non-tumor tissue in lung cancer (dated by TCRdb to the late 2010s). RNA was isolated from bulk, unsorted tissue, and RNA quality was assessed with a NanoDrop ND-1000 and an Agilent 2100. The normal lung samples consisted of distant non-tumor tissue collected more than 3 cm from the tumor edge. The library relied on multiplex PCR. The run used an Illumina HiSeq 2500. Following protocols modified from ARM-PCR, the researchers constructed TCRbeta libraries through three rounds of nested PCR with primers (Table S4). Through fastp at Q25 and MiXCR, TCRdb rebuilt clones from the public reads, retaining in-frame beta chains. Rows matching on CDR3 protein sequence are summarized as one entry with the most common DNA and genes. The sample data list tens of thousands of distinct CDR3 sequences, and roughly 60% of these were observed just once. The leading ten clones occupy around 17% of the sample.

Sequencing was done on a sample of distant non-tumor lung tissue. The receptors were sampled from a woman between 40 and 50 years old with non-small cell lung cancer.

The V and J genes are TRBV12-3 or TRBV12-4 and TRBJ2-1, with D unclear. V lost 6 bases and J lost 5, with 17 bases in between. The CDR3 consists of 15 residues. The chain's CDR3 is CASRPPGIPDNEQFF. The CDR3 DNA reads TGTGCCAGCAGACCCCCTGGGATACCTGACAATGAGCAGTTCTTC.

The chain is built from TRBV6-2 or TRBV6-3 and TRBJ2-7; TRBD2 aligns across 12 bases. V trimming: 5 bases; J trimming: 5 bases; junction bases outside the gene matches: 7. CDR1 and CDR2 (germline): MNHEY, SVGEGT. This CDR3 is built from 15 residues. The DNA of the CDR3 is TGTGCCAGCAGTACCGGACTAGCGGGAAAACACGAGCAGTACTTC. Amino acid sequence: CASSTGLAGKHEQYF.

The sample holds one count of this clonotype. The V call is TRBV12-3 or TRBV12-4, the J call TRBJ1-3; D is uncertain. Trimming left V 8 bases short and J 2 bases short, with 10 bases between. The CDR3 consists of 13 residues. CDR3 sequence reads: CASRDAAGNTIYF. As DNA, the CDR3 is TGTGCCAGCCGGGATGCAGCTGGAAACACCATATATTTT.

The rearrangement joins TRBV6-2 or TRBV6-3 to TRBJ2-1; D not resolved. Deletions cut 0 bases from V and 12 bases from J, with 18 bases between. This CDR3 contains 15 residues. Germline-derived CDR1 and CDR2 are MNHEY and SVGEGT. CDR3 coding DNA: TGTGCCAGCAGTTACTCCTGGGCTACCCCCAATTGGCAGTTCTTC. Its protein product is CASSYSWATPNWQFF.

Note on this clonotype: The junction differs from germline at one of its ends, possibly a read error. The gene calls are TRBV11-2 and TRBJ2-2; D is possibly TRBD2 (5 bases). The CDR3 has 14 amino acids. CDR1 and CDR2 from the germline V gene are SGHAT and FQNNGV. Here the CDR3 reads CASSKVLAPGKLFF. The DNA of the CDR3 is TGTGCCAGCAGCAAGGTCCTAGCCCCCGGGAAGCTGTTTTTT.

This clonotype was observed at least ten times. The chain uses TRBV5-1 and TRBJ1-1; TRBD1 matches 7 bases. Unmatched junction bases numbered 8, after V lost 0 bases and J lost 6 bases. This CDR3 comprises 15 residues. Germline CDR1 and CDR2: SGHRS and YFSETQ. The CDR3 nucleotides are TGCGCCAGCAGCTTGGCAGGGGGGAGTAACGCTGAAGCTTTCTTT. This encodes CASSLAGGSNAEAFF.

This clonotype was found a few times. A much larger clone is a single base away; this may be a read error. CDR3 sequence: CAISELRTSYNERFF. CDR3 coding DNA: TGTGCCATCAGTGAGTTGCGGACTTCCTACAATGAGCGGTTCTTC. This sequence joins TRBV10-3 and TRBJ2-1, with D tentatively TRBD2 (5 bases). This CDR3 has 15 residues. In germline, CDR1 is ENHRY, CDR2 SYGVKD.

The gene calls are TRBV7-6 and TRBJ2-3, with a tentative D call TRBD2 (8 bases). V lost 10 bases to trimming and J lost 6 bases, with 32 bases between them. This CDR3 spans 18 amino acids. Germline CDR1 SGHVS, CDR2 FNYEAQ. The CDR3 region is CANGVKAQGLGGVDTQYF. The CDR3 region has the DNA TGTGCCAACGGGGTGAAAGCCCAGGGACTAGGGGGCGTCGATACGCAGTATTTT.

This clonotype was seen a handful of times. A much larger clone differs from this one at a single base, so this may be a read error. The chain has TRBV5-1 and TRBJ2-1; D possibly corresponds to TRBD1 (6 bases). V gave up 4 bases and J gave up 3 bases, with 17 bases separating them. This CDR3 is built from 16 residues. Germline V gives CDR1 SGHRS, CDR2 YFSETQ. CDR3 amino acids: CASSPAHGGNYNEQFF. For the CDR3, the DNA is TGCGCCAGCAGCCCTGCCCATGGGGGCAACTACAATGAGCAGTTCTTC. Based on the CDR3 plus reference TRBV5-1 and TRBJ2-1, the full variable domain is KAGVTQTPRYLIKTRGQQVTLSCSPISGHRSVSWYQQTPGQGLQFLFEYFSETQRNKGNFPGRFSGRQFSNSRSEMNVSTLELGDSALYLCASSPAHGGNYNEQFFGPGTRLTVL.

This clonotype was seen at least ten times. The CDR3 DNA is TGCGCCAGCAGAAGATTCCCAAGGACCCCCGACCGAGATACTGGTGCAGGGGGCGAGACCCAGTACTTC. It encodes CASRRFPRTPDRDTGAGGETQYF. The rearrangement uses TRBV5-1 and TRBJ2-5; TRBD1 matches 8 bases. This CDR3 spans 23 amino acids. The V gene's germline CDR1 is SGHRS and CDR2 YFSETQ. Unmatched junction bases numbered 35, after V lost 5 bases and J lost 5 bases.